The 19 T cell receptor beta chains in this list originate from one sample, sequenced in a study of CD8+ T cells in alopecia areata. TCR sequencing used cDNA made by reverse transcription of extracted RNA. This table comes from immunoSEQ multiplex PCR, and its TCRdb copy is limited to in-frame clones, with some not included. The sample has about 210,000 clones, roughly three fifths seen once. As to treatment: oral pan-JAK inhibitor, 5-10 mg twice daily. This specimen was CD4+ T cells sorted from blood, taken around week 46, from a patient treated with tofacitinib. The receptors come from a human donor with alopecia areata.

This clone has a count of ten or more. The J gene is TRBJ2-7, the V gene TRBV11-2; 10 nucleotides line up with TRBD1. This CDR3 comprises 15 residues. From germline, CDR1 is SGHAT and CDR2 FQNNGV. After removal of 3 bases from V and 5 bases from J, the junction contained 7 bases not matched to a gene. The CDR3 DNA sequence: TGTGCCAGCAGCTTTAGGGACAGGGGTATCCACGAGCAGTACTTC. Translating it yields CASSFRDRGIHEQYF.

A few counts support this clone. The same CDR3 also results from other DNA sequences found in this sample. J is TRBJ2-5 and V is TRBV5-1, with a possible D match to TRBD2 (5 bases). The CDR3 has 12 residues. V dropped 1 base and J dropped 5 bases, with 6 bases sitting between them. Germline CDR1 reads SGHRS; CDR2 reads YFSETQ. As DNA, the CDR3 is TGCGCCAGCAGCTTGAGAGGGGAGACCCAGTACTTC. The encoded protein is CASSLRGETQYF.

This clone was seen a handful of times. J is TRBJ1-2 and V is TRBV4-1; 8 bases are shared with TRBD1. Germline V gives CDR1 MGHRA, CDR2 YSYEKL. Trimming at V came to 1 base and at J to 6 bases, leaving 16 bases not matched to a gene. The CDR3 has 18 amino acids. The CDR3 reads CASSQGVLFRGLWDGYTF. CDR3 bases: TGCGCCAGCAGCCAAGGCGTGTTGTTCAGGGGGCTTTGGGATGGCTACACCTTC.

The chain has TRBV6-1 and TRBJ2-3; a possible D gene is TRBD2 (5 bases). The CDR3 spans 13 residues. Trimming removed 6 bases at V and 1 base at J, with 8 bases between. Germline V gene sequence: CDR1 MNHNS, CDR2 SASEGT. CDR3 sequence reads: CASSGDRTDTQYF. The CDR3 DNA follows: TGTGCCAGCAGCGGGGATCGCACAGATACGCAGTATTTT.

This chain links TRBV18 with TRBJ1-1, with D possibly TRBD1 on 5 matching bases. This CDR3 has 14 residues. Per germline, CDR1 KGHSH and CDR2 LQKENI. V gave up 2 bases and J gave up 3 bases, with 10 bases separating them. CDR3 in DNA: TGTGCCAGCTCACCAACGGGGCAATACACTGAAGCTTTCTTT. Translation gives CASSPTGQYTEAFF. Drawing the rest from reference TRBV18 and TRBJ1-1, the complete variable domain is NAGVMQNPRHLVRRRGQEARLRCSPMKGHSHVYWYRQLPEEGLKFMVYLQKENIIDESGMPKERFSAEFPKEGPSILRIQQVVRGDSAAYFCASSPTGQYTEAFFGQGTRLTVV.

The chain uses TRBV5-1 and TRBJ2-3; D tentatively reads TRBD1 or TRBD2 (6 bases each). V dropped 4 bases and J dropped 5 bases, with 17 bases sitting between them. CDR3 length: 15 residues. CDR1 and CDR2 (germline): SGHRS, YFSETQ. CDR3 nucleotide sequence: TGCGCCAGCAGCACCTCCGGGGGCCTAGGAGATACGCAGTATTTT. It yields the protein CASSTSGGLGDTQYF.

This chain joins TRBV29-1 and TRBJ2-5; D gene ambiguous. This CDR3 spans 12 amino acids. V lost 3 bases and J lost 5, with 10 bases in between. Germline CDR1 reads SQVTM; CDR2 reads ANQGSEA. This chain's CDR3 is CSVDRVKETQYF. CDR3 DNA sequence: TGCAGCGTTGACCGGGTGAAGGAGACCCAGTACTTC.

To note about this clone: A read error may account for a junction end that differs from germline. V usage is TRBV20-1 and J usage is TRBJ2-3; the D is unclear. The length of the CDR3 is 11 residues. The V gene's germline CDR1 is DFQATT and CDR2 SNEGSKA (reference sequence). DNA for the CDR3: TGCAGTGTATATAGCACAAATACGCAGTATTTT. Translating it yields CSVYSTNTQYF.

The genes are TRBV28 and TRBJ2-5; D is undetermined. The CDR3 sequence is 14 residues long. V was trimmed by 6 bases and J by 1 base, leaving 12 bases between them. Germline CDR1 reads MDHEN; CDR2 reads SYDVKM. The DNA for the CDR3 is TGTGCCAGCAGCCTTCCTATGGGCCAAGAGACCCAGTACTTC. Its protein is CASSLPMGQETQYF.

The rearrangement uses TRBV29-1 and TRBJ1-1, with unresolved D. Between the trimmed V and J ends, which lost 7 bases and 0 bases, there was a span of 12 bases. The CDR3 spans 13 residues. CDR1 SQVTM and CDR2 ANQGSEA come from the germline V gene. The chain's CDR3 is CSARQIMNTEAFF. CDR3 nucleotide sequence: TGCAGCGCCCGACAAATCATGAACACTGAAGCTTTCTTT.

The sample holds a few counts of this clone. The sample contains more than one DNA sequence encoding this CDR3. The chain combines TRBV20-1 with TRBJ2-5; no reliable D call. Trimming took off 5 bases at V and 2 bases at J, with 3 bases between the two ends. The CDR3 is 10 amino acids. Germline loops: CDR1 DFQATT, CDR2 SNEGSKA (reference sequence). The CDR3 here is CSAQQETQYF. CDR3 bases: TGCAGTGCTCAACAAGAGACCCAGTACTTC.

Details on this clone: This CDR3 is also generated by other DNA sequences in the sample. The V call is TRBV7-3, the J call TRBJ1-1; D possibly corresponds to TRBD1 (6 bases). CDR1 is SGHTA, CDR2 FQGTGA, per germline. The V end lost 4 bases, the J end lost 11 bases, and 17 bases lay between the germline ends. This CDR3 has 13 amino acids. DNA for the CDR3: TGTGCCAGCAGCTCCGGCGGAACAGGGAAGGCTTTCTTT. Its protein is CASSSGGTGKAFF.

This clone was counted only a few times. The chain has TRBV25-1 and TRBJ1-2; D uncertain. The CDR3 extends over 12 amino acids. Germline V lookup: CDR1 MGHDK, CDR2 SYGVNS. The V and J ends lost 3 bases and 6 bases respectively, with 8 bases between them. CDR3 region: CASSETIHGYTF. The CDR3 bases are TGTGCCAGCAGTGAGACTATTCATGGCTACACCTTC.

The chain links TRBV10-2 to TRBJ1-1, with D unclear. In germline, CDR1 is WSHSY, CDR2 SAAADI. The V end lost 4 bases, the J end lost 0 bases, and 12 bases lay between the germline ends. The CDR3 spans 15 residues. CDR3 amino acids: CASSGSRGMNTEAFF. CDR3 DNA sequence: TGCGCCAGCAGTGGATCCCGAGGAATGAACACTGAAGCTTTCTTT.

The chain links TRBV2 to TRBJ1-6, with D hard to call. Germline CDR1 reads SNHLY; CDR2 reads FYNNEI. CDR3 length equals 14 residues. Trimming removed 6 bases at V and 11 bases at J, with 17 bases between. CDR3 in DNA: TGTGCCAGCAGATCTCTACCAGAAGGACCACCCCTCCACTTT. It encodes CASRSLPEGPPLHF.

This clone has more than one count but fewer than ten. The CDR3, as DNA: TGTGCCAGCAGCTTAGATAGCGGGGGGGGACCAAATGAGCAGTTCTTC. Translating gives CASSLDSGGGPNEQFF. V is TRBV7-2 and J is TRBJ2-1, with 11 bases that match TRBD2. Germline lookup yields CDR1 SGHTA and CDR2 FQGNSA. The CDR3 runs 16 residues. V was clipped by 1 base and J by 7 bases; unmatched bases: 6.

The sample holds a few counts of this clone. The chain links TRBV7-8 to TRBJ2-7; D call uncertain. The CDR3 runs 14 residues. Trimming took 5 bases from V and 1 from J, leaving 12 bases between them. Germline lookup yields CDR1 SGHVS and CDR2 FQNEAQ. CDR3 DNA sequence: TGTGCCAGCAGCCCCCGACAAGGATCCTACGAGCAGTACTTC. This translates into CASSPRQGSYEQYF.

J is TRBJ1-2 and V is TRBV29-1; 7 positions agree with TRBD1. V shed 7 bases and J 3 bases; nucleotides not matched to a gene: 5. Germline CDR1 reads SQVTM; CDR2 reads ANQGSEA. The CDR3 is 12 residues long. For the CDR3, the DNA is TGCAGCGGTGACAGGGTGGACTATGGCTACACCTTC. Translation: CSGDRVDYGYTF.

This clone came up a few times. The chain has TRBV4-1 and TRBJ2-3; perhaps TRBD2 as D (6 bases). Trimming took 0 bases from V and 7 from J, leaving 11 bases between them. Germline CDR1 and CDR2: MGHRA and YSYEKL. The length of the CDR3 is 14 residues. The CDR3 bases are TGCGCCAGCAGCCAAGACCGCCGCGGGAATACGCAGTATTTT. Translating gives CASSQDRRGNTQYF.